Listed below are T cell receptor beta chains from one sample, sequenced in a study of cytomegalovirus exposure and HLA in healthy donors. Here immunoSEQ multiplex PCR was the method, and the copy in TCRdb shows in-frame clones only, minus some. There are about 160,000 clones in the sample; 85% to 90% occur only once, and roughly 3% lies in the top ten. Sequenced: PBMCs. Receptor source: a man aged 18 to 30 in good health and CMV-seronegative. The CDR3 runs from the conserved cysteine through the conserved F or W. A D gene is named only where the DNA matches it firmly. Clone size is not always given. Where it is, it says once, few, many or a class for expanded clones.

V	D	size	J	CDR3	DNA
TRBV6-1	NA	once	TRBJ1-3	CASSGGHTIYF	TGTGCCAGCAGCGGGGGGCACACCATATATTTT
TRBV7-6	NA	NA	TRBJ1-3	CASSPDNSGNTIYF	TGTGCCAGCAGCCCGGACAACTCTGGAAACACCATATATTTT
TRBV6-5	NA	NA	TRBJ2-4	CASSYLPYQTKNIQYF	TGTGCCAGCAGTTACCTACCCTATCAAACCAAAAACATTCAGTACTTC
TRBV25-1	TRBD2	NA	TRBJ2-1	CASSWTSGYNEQFF	TGTGCCAGCAGTTGGACTAGCGGCTACAATGAGCAGTTCTTC
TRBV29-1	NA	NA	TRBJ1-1	CSVVRRLNTEAFF	TGCAGCGTTGTAAGGAGGCTGAACACTGAAGCTTTCTTT
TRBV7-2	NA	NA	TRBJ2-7	CASSDSENSYEQYF	TGTGCCAGCAGCGATAGCGAAAACTCCTACGAGCAGTACTTC
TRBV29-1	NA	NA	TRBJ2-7	CSVFDRSSYEQYF	TGCAGCGTTTTTGACAGGAGCTCCTACGAGCAGTACTTC
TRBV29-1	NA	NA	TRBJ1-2	CSVWTVYGYTF	TGCAGCGTTTGGACAGTCTATGGCTACACCTTC
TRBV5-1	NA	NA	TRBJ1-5	CASSLVGGGQPQHF	TGCGCCAGCAGCTTGGTTGGCGGGGGCCAGCCCCAGCATTTT
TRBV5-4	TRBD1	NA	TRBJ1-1	CASSLARQGRGAFF	TGTGCCAGCAGCTTGGCGAGACAGGGAAGGGGAGCTTTCTTT
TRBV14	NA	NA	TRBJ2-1	CASSQLGGVSEQFF	TGTGCCAGCAGCCAACTAGGCGGGGTCAGCGAGCAGTTCTTC
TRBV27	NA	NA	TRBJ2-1	CASNRSLAETLYNEQFF	TGTGCCAGCAATAGGTCGCTAGCTGAAACCTTATACAATGAGCAGTTCTTC
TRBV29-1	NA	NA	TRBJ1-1	CSVQARGYTEAFF	TGCAGCGTTCAGGCCAGGGGTTACACTGAAGCTTTCTTT
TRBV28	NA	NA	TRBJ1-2	CASRTGQYYGYTF	TGTGCCAGCAGGACCGGACAGTACTATGGCTACACCTTC
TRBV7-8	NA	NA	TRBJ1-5	CASSLAAGQPQHF	TGTGCCAGCAGCTTAGCGGCCGGGCAGCCCCAGCATTTT
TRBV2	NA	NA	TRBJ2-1	CASSVEGGGRNEQFF	TGTGCCAGCAGTGTCGAAGGGGGGGGCAGGAATGAGCAGTTCTTC
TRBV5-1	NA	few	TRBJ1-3	CASSPGPGTGNTIYF	TGCGCCAGCAGCCCGGGCCCGGGAACTGGAAACACCATATATTTT
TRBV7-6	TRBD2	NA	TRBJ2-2	CASSLIPLTSGGANTGELFF	TGTGCCAGCAGCTTAATCCCCCTAACTAGCGGGGGGGCGAACACCGGGGAGCTGTTTTTT
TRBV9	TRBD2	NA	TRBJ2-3	CASSVGAGGPSDTQYF	TGTGCCAGCAGCGTAGGGGCGGGAGGGCCATCGGATACGCAGTATTTT
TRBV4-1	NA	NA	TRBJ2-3	CASSQAGDQRDTQYF	TGCGCCAGCAGCCAAGCGGGGGATCAAAGAGATACGCAGTATTTT
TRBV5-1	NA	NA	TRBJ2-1	CASSSSLEAFNEQFF	TGCGCCAGCAGCTCCTCATTAGAGGCATTCAATGAGCAGTTCTTC
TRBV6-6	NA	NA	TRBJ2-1	CASSYVPSDEQFF	TGTGCCAGCAGTTACGTACCTAGCGATGAGCAGTTCTTC
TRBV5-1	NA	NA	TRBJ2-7	CASSLSGYGPYEQYF	TGCGCCAGCAGCTTGTCAGGGTATGGGCCCTACGAGCAGTACTTC
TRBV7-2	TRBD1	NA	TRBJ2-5	CASSLRGTGSEETQYF	TGTGCCAGCAGCCTTAGGGGGACAGGGTCTGAAGAGACCCAGTACTTC
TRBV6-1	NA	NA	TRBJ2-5	CASTLETQYF	TGTGCCAGCACCCTTGAGACCCAGTACTTC
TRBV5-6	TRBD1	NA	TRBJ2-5	CASLRTGWETQYF	TGTGCCAGCCTTAGGACAGGGTGGGAGACCCAGTACTTC
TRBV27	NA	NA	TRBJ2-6	CASSLSRSSGANVLTF	TGTGCCAGCAGTTTAAGTCGGTCCTCTGGGGCCAACGTCCTGACTTTC
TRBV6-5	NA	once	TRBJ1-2	CASSYEGTTNYGYTF	TGTGCCAGCAGTTACGAGGGCACCACTAACTATGGCTACACCTTC
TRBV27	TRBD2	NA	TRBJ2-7	CASSLVTSGLEQYF	TGTGCCAGCAGTTTAGTAACTAGCGGACTTGAGCAGTACTTC
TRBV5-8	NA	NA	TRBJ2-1	CASSLRSSYNEQFF	TGTGCCAGCAGCTTGAGATCCAGCTACAATGAGCAGTTCTTC
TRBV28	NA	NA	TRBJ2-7	CASSPTRIRAEQYF	TGTGCCAGCAGTCCGACTAGAATTCGGGCCGAGCAGTACTTC
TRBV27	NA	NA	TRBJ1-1	CASSPGGIEAFF	TGTGCCAGCAGTCCCGGGGGAATTGAAGCTTTCTTT
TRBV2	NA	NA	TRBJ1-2	CASNEALGGRYGYTF	TGTGCCAGCAATGAAGCGCTAGGGGGACGCTATGGCTACACCTTC
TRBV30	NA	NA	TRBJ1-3	CAQEGGFSSGNTIYF	TGTGCCCAGGAGGGAGGTTTCAGCTCTGGAAACACCATATATTTT
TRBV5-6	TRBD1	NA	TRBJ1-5	CASSRGQGNYQPQHF	TGTGCCAGCAGCCGTGGACAGGGTAACTATCAGCCCCAGCATTTT
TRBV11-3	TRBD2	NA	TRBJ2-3	CASSRGTSGTDTQYF	TGTGCCAGCAGCCGGGGGACTAGCGGTACAGATACGCAGTATTTT
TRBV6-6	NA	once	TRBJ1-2	CASRPTSGDIYGYTF	TGTGCCAGCAGGCCCACTTCAGGGGACATTTATGGCTACACCTTC
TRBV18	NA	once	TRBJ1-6	CASSPGQYNSPLHF	TGTGCCAGCTCACCAGGACAGTATAATTCACCCCTCCACTTT
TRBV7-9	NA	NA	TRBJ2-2	CASSLTNTGELFF	TGTGCCAGCAGCCTAACGAACACCGGGGAGCTGTTTTTT
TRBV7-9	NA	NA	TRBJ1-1	CASSLSRNMNTEAFF	TGTGCCAGCAGCTTATCCAGGAACATGAACACTGAAGCTTTCTTT
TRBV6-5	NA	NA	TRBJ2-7	CASSYERLSYEQYF	TGTGCCAGCAGTTATGAGAGGCTCTCCTACGAGCAGTACTTC
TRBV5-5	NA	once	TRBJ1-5	CASSLGGYSNQPQHF	TGTGCCAGCAGCTTAGGCGGGTATAGCAATCAGCCCCAGCATTTT
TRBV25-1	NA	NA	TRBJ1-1	CASSPSRGIVSEAFF	TGTGCCAGCAGTCCCAGCAGAGGGATAGTATCAGAAGCTTTCTTT
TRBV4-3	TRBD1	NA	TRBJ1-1	CASSTGAGTEAFF	TGCGCCAGCAGTACAGGGGCGGGCACTGAAGCTTTCTTT
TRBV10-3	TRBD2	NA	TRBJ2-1	CAISPGGGRTYNEQFF	TGTGCCATCTCCCCGGGCGGGGGGCGAACCTACAATGAGCAGTTCTTC
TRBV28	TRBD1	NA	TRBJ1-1	CASSLRGLRQAGTEAFF	TGTGCCAGCAGTTTAAGGGGGCTACGACAGGCGGGGACTGAAGCTTTCTTT
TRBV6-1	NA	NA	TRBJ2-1	CASSEYEPEQFF	TGTGCCAGCAGTGAGTATGAGCCTGAGCAGTTCTTC
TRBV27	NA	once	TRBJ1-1	CASSRGGGSRSPTEAFF	TGTGCCAGCAGTCGAGGGGGGGGGTCCCGAAGCCCCACTGAAGCTTTCTTT